The clone carrying this T cell receptor (beta chain) has more than one count but fewer than ten. What it binds is not known. The data originate from a study of CD4 T cells in relation to SARS-CoV-2 and coronaviruses. Overall study: TCR beta CDR3s were sequenced after approximately 11-day antigen culture of PBMCs.

Trimming pared 0 bases from V and 1 base from J, leaving 6 bases between. This CDR3 has 14 amino acids. Germline CDR1 and CDR2: LGHNA and YNFKEQ. Study-level points and caveats: Memory recall responses, not primary responses primed in culture, are what the assay detects.

CD4 enrichment then naive enrichment separated naive from memory CD4+ cells. The table came from immunoSEQ multiplex PCR; TCRdb's copy has only in-frame clones and leaves some out. The sample holds some 44,000 clones, approximately 80% seen once. The J gene is TRBJ1-1, the V gene TRBV4-2; the D gene is possibly TRBD1 (5 bases). Sequenced: naive CD4+ T cells from PBMCs, cultured in vitro. Stated subset: naive CD4+ T cells isolated by negative enrichment. This TCR was recovered from an adult with COVID-19. DNA for the CDR3: TGTGCCAGCAGCCAAGAGGGGGAGAACACTGAAGCTTTCTTT. Residues: CASSQEGENTEAFF.